Listed below are T cell receptor beta chains from one sample, sequenced in a study of blood T cell repertoires in COVID-19. Using immunoSEQ multiplex PCR, the repertoire was profiled, and TCRdb retains in-frame clones only, with some absent. The sample comprises roughly 34,000 clones, about 80% of which are singletons, and approximately 29% rests with the top ten. Sample: peripheral blood. Receptors originate from a man older than 75 with acute or convalescent COVID-19. Both conserved end residues are part of each CDR3. A D gene is named only where the DNA matches it firmly. Only some rows state a clone size, as once, few, many or a class for expanded clones.

D gene | J gene | V gene | clone size | CDR3 DNA | CDR3 protein
NA | TRBJ1-2 | TRBV28 | NA | TGTGCCAGCGGCCAGCAGGGCCTTGGCTACACCTTC | CASGQQGLGYTF
TRBD2 | TRBJ2-3 | TRBV7-7 | NA | TGTGCTAGCAGCATCCGCCTGGAGCGGGAGATACATACGCAGTATTTT | CASSIRLEREIHTQYF
TRBD1 | TRBJ1-4 | TRBV27 | NA | TGTGCCAGCAGTCAAGGAGGGACAGGTTTGAAAAAACTGTTTTTT | CASSQGGTGLKKLFF
TRBD1 | TRBJ1-3 | TRBV6-2/TRBV6-3 | NA | TGTGCCAGCAGTTACCGTCGTAAGGGACAGGGAACTGGAAACACCATATATTTT | CASSYRRKGQGTGNTIYF
NA | TRBJ2-7 | TRBV27 | NA | TGTGCCAGCAGTTTAAGGGGCGGACGGACCTACGAGCAGTACTTC | CASSLRGGRTYEQYF
TRBD1 | TRBJ2-3 | TRBV7-9 | NA | TGTGCCAGCAGCTTAGATTTACAGGGGTATGGCACAGATACGCAGTATTTT | CASSLDLQGYGTDTQYF
TRBD2 | TRBJ2-3 | TRBV5-1 | once | TGCGCCAGCAGCCCGCGGGCTAGCGGGATCACAGATACGCAGTATTTT | CASSPRASGITDTQYF
NA | TRBJ1-2 | TRBV28 | NA | TGTGCCAGCAGTTTGGGCAGGGCCATCTATGGCTACACCTTC | CASSLGRAIYGYTF
TRBD1 | TRBJ1-4 | TRBV3-1/TRBV3-2 | NA | TGTGCCAGCAGCCGATGGACAGGCGATGTTGAAAAACTGTTTTTT | CASSRWTGDVEKLFF
NA | TRBJ1-2 | TRBV5-1 | NA | TGCGCCAGCAGCTTAGGCGGTAGGGAGAACTATGGCTACACCTTC | CASSLGGRENYGYTF
NA | TRBJ1-5 | TRBV3-1/TRBV3-2 | NA | TGTGCCAGCAGCCCCGGGAATAGCAATCAGCCCCAGCATTTT | CASSPGNSNQPQHF
NA | TRBJ2-1 | TRBV9 | NA | TGTGCCAGCAGCCATACAGGGTACAATGAGCAGTTCTTC | CASSHTGYNEQFF
TRBD2 | TRBJ2-7 | TRBV7-2 | NA | TGTGCCAGCAGCTTAGCGGGACTAGCGGGGACGGCCTCCTACGAGCAGTACTTC | CASSLAGLAGTASYEQYF
TRBD2 | TRBJ2-1 | TRBV24-1 | NA | TGTGCCACCAGTGAGCCTAGCAGCGGGAACAATGAGCAGTTCTTC | CATSEPSSGNNEQFF
TRBD1 | TRBJ1-2 | TRBV9 | NA | TGTGCCAGCAGCGTAGGAGACAGGGCATATGGCTACACCTTC | CASSVGDRAYGYTF
NA | TRBJ1-2 | TRBV19 | NA | TGTGCCAGTAGTCCCATTAGCCCGCCGGGCTACACCTTC | CASSPISPPGYTF
NA | TRBJ2-1 | TRBV28 | NA | TGTGCCAGCAGTGGGACATCCTACAATGAGCAGTTCTTC | CASSGTSYNEQFF
NA | TRBJ2-1 | TRBV2 | NA | TGTGCCAGCAGTATCGGCGGCAGCTCCTACAATGAGCAGTTCTTC | CASSIGGSSYNEQFF
TRBD1 | TRBJ1-6 | TRBV2 | NA | TGTGCCAGCATGTCAGACAGGGGGGAATCACCCCTCCACTTT | CASMSDRGESPLHF
NA | TRBJ2-6 | TRBV6-1 | NA | TGTGCCAGCAGTGTAGGACAGACAGGTGGGGGGGCCAACGTCCTGACTTTC | CASSVGQTGGGANVLTF
NA | TRBJ1-5 | TRBV11-2 | NA | TGTGCCAGCAGCTTAGCCGGCAATCAGCCCCAGCATTTT | CASSLAGNQPQHF
NA | TRBJ1-2 | TRBV5-1 | NA | TGCGCCAGCAGCTGGGGGGTGTATGGCTACACCTTC | CASSWGVYGYTF
NA | TRBJ2-1 | TRBV11-2 | once | TGTGCCAGCAGAGATCCGAAGTCCAGGGCCTTAGGCAATGAGCAGTTCTTC | CASRDPKSRALGNEQFF
NA | TRBJ2-2 | TRBV12-3/TRBV12-4 | NA | TGTGCCAGCAGTTTACAGGTCGCCGGGGAGCTGTTTTTT | CASSLQVAGELFF
NA | TRBJ2-7 | TRBV5-1 | NA | TGCGCCAGCAGCACCCAGGCGGGGACGCAATCCTACGAGCAGTACTTC | CASSTQAGTQSYEQYF
TRBD1 | TRBJ2-7 | TRBV10-1 | NA | TGCGCCAGCAGTCCACGACAGGGCTTCTACGAGCAGTACTTC | CASSPRQGFYEQYF
TRBD1 | TRBJ2-1 | TRBV19 | NA | TGTGCCAGTACCGACCCTGGGCAGGGGGCTTACAATGAGCAGTTCTTC | CASTDPGQGAYNEQFF
NA | TRBJ1-2 | TRBV20-1 | few | TGCAGTGCTAGACCAGGGAATGGCTACACCTTC | CSARPGNGYTF
NA | TRBJ1-1 | TRBV13 | NA | TGTGCCAGCAGCTTCGAACAGAACACTGAAGCTTTCTTT | CASSFEQNTEAFF
TRBD1 | TRBJ1-3 | TRBV28 | NA | TGTGCCAGCAGACTAGCGGACAGGCTCCGTGAAGGCACCATATATTTT | CASRLADRLREGTIYF
NA | TRBJ1-1 | TRBV7-2 | NA | TGTGCCAGCAGCCAACAGGCCACGAACACTGAAGCTTTCTTT | CASSQQATNTEAFF
TRBD1 | TRBJ2-3 | TRBV6-1 | NA | TGTGCCAGCAGTGAAGAAAGTGGGACAGGGGGCGTGTTGGCTACGCAGTATTTT | CASSEESGTGGVLATQYF
TRBD2 | TRBJ2-3 | TRBV6-1 | NA | TGTGCCAGCAGTGACCGAGCGGGGGGTAGCACAGATACGCAGTATTTT | CASSDRAGGSTDTQYF
NA | TRBJ1-6 | TRBV30 | once | TGTGCCTCTAAGCTATCTTATAATTCACCCCTCCACTTT | CASKLSYNSPLHF
TRBD1 | TRBJ1-5 | TRBV2 | NA | TGTGCCAGCAGCGCCGACAGGGTTGGCAATCAGCCCCAGCATTTT | CASSADRVGNQPQHF
TRBD1 | TRBJ2-7 | TRBV6-7 | NA | TGTGCCAGCAGGGGACAGACGTCCCACAAGCAGTACTTC | CASRGQTSHKQYF
NA | TRBJ1-2 | TRBV30 | NA | TGTGCCTGGACCCTACAGGGACGATTCTATGGCTACACCTTC | CAWTLQGRFYGYTF
NA | TRBJ2-6 | TRBV5-4 | NA | TGTGCCAGCAGCTTGGGGGGTCGGGGATTTGGGGCCAACGTCCTGACTTTC | CASSLGGRGFGANVLTF
TRBD1 | TRBJ2-2 | TRBV13 | NA | TGTGCCAGCAGCTTAGAGGGACAGGGGCCGAACACCGGGGAGCTGTTTTTT | CASSLEGQGPNTGELFF
TRBD1 | TRBJ2-1 | TRBV24-1 | NA | TGTGCCACCAGTGAAAACCAAGGGACAGGGTCGGGCAATGAGCAGTTCTTC | CATSENQGTGSGNEQFF
NA | TRBJ1-6 | TRBV2 | few | TGTGCCAGCAGTGAGTTACAGTCACTCCGTTCACCCCTCCACTTT | CASSELQSLRSPLHF
NA | TRBJ1-5 | TRBV21-1 | NA | TGTGCCAGCAGCAAAGGGAGAGATAGCGATCAGCCCCAGCATTTT | CASSKGRDSDQPQHF
NA | TRBJ2-7 | TRBV15 | NA | TGTGCCACCAGCAGAGGGGGGGACTTCTACGAGCAGTACTTC | CATSRGGDFYEQYF
TRBD1 | TRBJ1-3 | TRBV7-9 | NA | TGTGCCAGCAGCCGACAGGGGTCTGGAAACACCATATATTTT | CASSRQGSGNTIYF
TRBD1 | TRBJ1-2 | TRBV29-1 | once | TGCAGCGTGGGGACAGAGGAATGGGGCTACACCTTC | CSVGTEEWGYTF
TRBD1 | TRBJ1-1 | TRBV18 | NA | TGTGCCAGCTCACCACCTAACAGGGGCGACACTGAAGCTTTCTTT | CASSPPNRGDTEAFF